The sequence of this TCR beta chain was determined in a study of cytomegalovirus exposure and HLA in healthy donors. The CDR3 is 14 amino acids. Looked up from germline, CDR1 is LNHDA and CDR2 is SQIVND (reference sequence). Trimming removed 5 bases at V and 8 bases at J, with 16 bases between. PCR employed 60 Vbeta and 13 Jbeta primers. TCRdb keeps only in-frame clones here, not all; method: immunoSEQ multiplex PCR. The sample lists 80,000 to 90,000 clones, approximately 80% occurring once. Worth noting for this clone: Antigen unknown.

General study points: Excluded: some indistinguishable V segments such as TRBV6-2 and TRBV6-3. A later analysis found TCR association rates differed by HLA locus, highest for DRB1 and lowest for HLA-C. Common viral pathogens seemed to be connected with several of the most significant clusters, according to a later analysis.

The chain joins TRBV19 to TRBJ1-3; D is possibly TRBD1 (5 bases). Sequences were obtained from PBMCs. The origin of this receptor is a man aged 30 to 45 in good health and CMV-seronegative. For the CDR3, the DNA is TGTGCCAGTAGTGGGACTCGCAGCGGGGACACCATATATTTT. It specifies CASSGTRSGDTIYF.